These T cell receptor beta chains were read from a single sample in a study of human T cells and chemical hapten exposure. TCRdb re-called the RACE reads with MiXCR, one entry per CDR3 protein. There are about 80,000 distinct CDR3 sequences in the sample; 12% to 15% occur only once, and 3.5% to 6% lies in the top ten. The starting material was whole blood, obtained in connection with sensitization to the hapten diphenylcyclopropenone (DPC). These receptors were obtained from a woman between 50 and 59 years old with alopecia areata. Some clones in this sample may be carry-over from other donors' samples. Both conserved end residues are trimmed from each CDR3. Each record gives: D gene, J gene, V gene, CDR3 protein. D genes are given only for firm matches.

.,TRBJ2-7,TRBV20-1,SAEDKNYEQY
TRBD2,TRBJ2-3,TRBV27,ASSPRTSGYTDTQY
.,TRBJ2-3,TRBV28,ASSIASRPDTQY
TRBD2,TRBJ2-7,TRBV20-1,SARTGSGTPEQY
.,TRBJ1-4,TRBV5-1,ASSQHGEKLF
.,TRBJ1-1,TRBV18,ASSPRFAGWNTEAF
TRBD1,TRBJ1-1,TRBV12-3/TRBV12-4,ASRPTGGHAEAF
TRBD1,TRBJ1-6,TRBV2,ASRDRGRGNSPLH
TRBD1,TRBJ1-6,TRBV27,ASSSRNRDRNSPLH
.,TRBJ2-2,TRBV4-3,ASSQDLLTDRNTGELF
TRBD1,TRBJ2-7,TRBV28,ASSLLRDRDGEQY
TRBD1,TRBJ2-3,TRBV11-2,ASSLGFEQGGSTQY
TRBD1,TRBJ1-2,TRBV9,ASRQGPYGYT
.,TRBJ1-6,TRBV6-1,ASTGQNNSPLH
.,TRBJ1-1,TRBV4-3,ASRTTMNTEAF
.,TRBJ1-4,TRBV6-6,ASRREVNEKLF
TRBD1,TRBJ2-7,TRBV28,ASSTGTGTFYEQY
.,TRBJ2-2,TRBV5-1,ASSLRNTGELF
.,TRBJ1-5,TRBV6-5,ASSRTPSNQPQH
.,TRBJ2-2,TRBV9,ASSVNGHSTGELF
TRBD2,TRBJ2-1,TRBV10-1,ASSEVAGPDNEQF
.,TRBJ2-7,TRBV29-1,SVAETYEQY
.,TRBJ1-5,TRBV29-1,SAGAGGDQPQH
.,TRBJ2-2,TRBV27,ASGWDGRNTGELF
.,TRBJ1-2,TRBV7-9,ASSLAQVHGYT
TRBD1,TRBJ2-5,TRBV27,ASSRDRIKQETQY
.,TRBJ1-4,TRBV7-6,ASSLDRPGPGGINEKLF
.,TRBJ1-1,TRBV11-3,ASSLRAGTEAF
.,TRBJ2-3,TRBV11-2,ASSSLFGQSTDTQY
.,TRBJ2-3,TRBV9,ASSVSPSRADTQY
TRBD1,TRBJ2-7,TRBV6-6,ASSYTGGSYEQY
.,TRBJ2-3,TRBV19,ASSTGTLPDTDTQY
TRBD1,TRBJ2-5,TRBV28,ASSLTGGYETQY
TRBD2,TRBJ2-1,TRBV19,ASSNVAGGIINEQF
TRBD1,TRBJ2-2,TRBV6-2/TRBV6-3,ASSYRGHTGELF
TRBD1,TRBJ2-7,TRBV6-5,ASSYRDRGYEQY
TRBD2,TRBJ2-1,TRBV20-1,SAIPGLDRYEQF
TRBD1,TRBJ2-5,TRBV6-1,ASSETRTGSVQETQY
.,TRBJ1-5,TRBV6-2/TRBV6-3,ASSPSAGGNHQPQH
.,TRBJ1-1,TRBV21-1,ASGHLIRDRGYSETEAF
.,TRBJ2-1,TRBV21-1,ASMGRDRGYNEQF
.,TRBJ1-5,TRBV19,ASSTQTPGPLGDQPQH
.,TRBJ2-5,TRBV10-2,ASSERARETQY
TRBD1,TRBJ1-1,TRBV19,ASKTSRDRVTEAF
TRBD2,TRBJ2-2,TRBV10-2,ASSGAGGTGELF
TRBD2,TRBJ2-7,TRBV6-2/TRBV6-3,ASSLPGLAGVAQY
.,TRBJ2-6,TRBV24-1,ATSPRPGWSGANVLT
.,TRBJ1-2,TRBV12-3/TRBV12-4,ASRGDKTIYGYT
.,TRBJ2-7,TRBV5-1,ASTRGGAYEQY
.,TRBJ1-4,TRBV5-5,ASSLAGATNEKLF
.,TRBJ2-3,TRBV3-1,ASSQGIPDTQY
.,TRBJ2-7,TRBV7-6,ASSKTGLSVGEQY
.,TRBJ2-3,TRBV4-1,ASSRLPGTGNTDTQY
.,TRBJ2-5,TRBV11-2,ASSYNLGYQETQY
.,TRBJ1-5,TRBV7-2,ASSPEVGRRQPQH
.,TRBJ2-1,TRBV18,ASSPPVGSNEQF